The 9 T cell receptor beta chains listed next were all sequenced from one sample in a study of blood T cell repertoires in COVID-19. The repertoire was sequenced with immunoSEQ multiplex PCR; TCRdb's copy has only in-frame clones and lacks some. Here the sample spans some 300,000 clones, about 89% being singletons. Sequencing input: PBMCs or T cells enriched from blood (not recorded which). The origin of the receptors is a woman in her 40s who had recovered from COVID-19.

The rearrangement joins TRBV30 to TRBJ2-3; 9 positions agree with TRBD2. Germline CDR1 reads GTSNPN; CDR2 reads SVGIG (reference sequence). J lost 5 bases, V lost 2 bases, and 5 bases had no gene match. This CDR3 is 14 amino acids long. The CDR3 is CAWSFSGGLDTQYF. CDR3 DNA: TGTGCCTGGAGTTTCAGCGGGGGGTTAGATACGCAGTATTTT.

The CDR3 nucleotides are TGTGCCAGCAGCAGCCCCCTACTAGCCAAAAACATTCAGTACTTC. Its protein is CASSSPLLAKNIQYF. The rearrangement links TRBV7-9 to TRBJ2-4; D is unresolved. V lost 5 bases to trimming and J lost 0 bases, with 11 bases between them. CDR1 and CDR2 from the germline V gene are SEHNR and FQNEAQ (reference sequence). The length of the CDR3 is 15 residues.

The V gene is TRBV7-2, the J gene TRBJ2-1, with 8 bases fitting TRBD2. J lost 3 bases, V lost 1 base, and 8 bases had no gene match. Germline V lookup: CDR1 SGHTA, CDR2 FQGNSA. This CDR3 has 17 residues. Written as DNA, the CDR3 is TGTGCCAGCAGCTTAGAAACGGAGCGGGAGTTCTACAATGAGCAGTTCTTC. Amino acids: CASSLETEREFYNEQFF.

The chain is built from TRBV7-9 and TRBJ1-5; 7 bases map to TRBD1. CDR1 and CDR2 from the germline V gene are SEHNR and FQNEAQ (reference sequence). This CDR3 has 14 amino acids. Trimming at V came to 5 bases and at J to 5 bases, leaving 6 bases not matched to a gene. The CDR3 here is CASSPGTVYQPQHF. The CDR3 bases are TGTGCCAGCAGCCCCGGGACAGTCTATCAGCCCCAGCATTTT.

Here the CDR3 DNA reads TGTGCCAGCAGTTACACCCAGGGCTGGGAGCAGTACTTC. Amino acid sequence: CASSYTQGWEQYF. The V and J genes are TRBV6-2 or TRBV6-3 and TRBJ2-7; perhaps TRBD1 as D (5 bases). The CDR3 contains 13 residues. Trimming removed 2 bases from V and 7 bases from J, with 12 bases in between. From germline, CDR1 is MNHEY and CDR2 SVGEGT.

CDR3 nucleotide sequence: TGTGCCAGTAGTATTGGGCGGGGGGGCCTAACAGATACGCAGTATTTT. Its protein is CASSIGRGGLTDTQYF. This rearrangement joins TRBV19 to TRBJ2-3; TRBD2 aligns across 9 bases. Per germline, CDR1 LNHDA and CDR2 SQIVND (reference sequence). V shed 3 bases, J shed 3 bases, and the junction held 7 bases outside the gene matches. This CDR3 is 16 amino acids long.

The count of this clone is one. CDR3 in DNA: TGTGCCAGCAGTGCCGTACCGGGACGGGTGGGGGGTTACGAGCAGTACTTC. Its protein product is CASSAVPGRVGGYEQYF. This rearrangement joins TRBV28 to TRBJ2-7; D is perhaps TRBD2 (6 bases). Per germline, CDR1 MDHEN and CDR2 SYDVKM. Between the trimmed V and J ends, which lost 5 bases and 4 bases, there was a span of 24 bases. The CDR3 runs to 17 residues. The variable domain in full, with the rest retrieved from reference TRBV28 and TRBJ2-7, is DVKVTQSSRYLVKRTGEKVFLECVQDMDHENMFWYRQDPGLGLRLIYFSYDVKMKEKGDIPEGYSVSREKKERFSLILESASTNQTSMYLCASSAVPGRVGGYEQYFGPGTRLTVT.

The J gene is TRBJ2-1, the V gene TRBV19; 11 bases agree with TRBD2. With V trimmed by 7 bases and J by 0 bases, 5 bases remained unmatched. Germline assignment: CDR1 LNHDA and CDR2 SQIVND (reference sequence). The CDR3 has 16 amino acids. CDR3 in DNA: TGTGCCAGTACCCGGACTAGCGGGTCCTCCTACAATGAGCAGTTCTTC. Its protein product is CASTRTSGSSYNEQFF.

This clone occurred once. The junction departs from the called germline gene at one end, perhaps through a read error. The rearrangement links TRBV7-7 to TRBJ2-5, with TRBD1 matching over 8 bases. Germline assignment: CDR1 SSHAT and CDR2 FNYEAQ (reference sequence). The length of the CDR3 is 16 residues. The CDR3 region is CASSLFLTGGRETQYF. The DNA for the CDR3 is TGTGCTAGCAGCTTATTCTTAACAGGGGGTCGGGAGACCCAGTACTTC.